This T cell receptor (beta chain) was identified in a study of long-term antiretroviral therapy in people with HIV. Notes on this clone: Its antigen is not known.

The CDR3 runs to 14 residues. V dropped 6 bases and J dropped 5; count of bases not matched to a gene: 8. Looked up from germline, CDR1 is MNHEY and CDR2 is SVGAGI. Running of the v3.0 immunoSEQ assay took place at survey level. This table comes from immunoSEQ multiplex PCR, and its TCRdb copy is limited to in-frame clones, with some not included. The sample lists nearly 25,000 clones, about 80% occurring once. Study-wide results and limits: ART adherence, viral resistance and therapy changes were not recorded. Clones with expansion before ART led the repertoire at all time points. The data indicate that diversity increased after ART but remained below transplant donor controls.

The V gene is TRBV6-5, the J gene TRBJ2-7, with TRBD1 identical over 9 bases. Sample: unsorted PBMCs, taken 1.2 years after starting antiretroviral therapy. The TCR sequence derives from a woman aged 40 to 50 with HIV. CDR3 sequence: CASRTGTGFHEQYF. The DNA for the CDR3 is TGTGCCAGCAGGACCGGGACAGGGTTCCACGAGCAGTACTTC.